Listed below are T cell receptor beta chains from one sample, sequenced in a study of cytomegalovirus exposure and HLA in healthy donors. The method was immunoSEQ multiplex PCR; TCRdb's version includes in-frame clones alone and lacks a portion of them. The sample yields about 120,000 clones, about 68% seen once. The sequencing input was PBMCs. Receptor source: a woman aged 40 to 50 in good health and CMV-seropositive. The CDR3 runs from the conserved cysteine through the conserved F or W. For some rows the clone size is stated as once, few or many, or as a class when expanded; others skip it.

v_gene: TRBV4-3; j_gene: TRBJ1-4; abundance: -; CDR3aa: CASSQDSRGRNNEKLFF
v_gene: TRBV11-2; j_gene: TRBJ1-1; abundance: -; CDR3aa: CASSWGQWGTEAFF
v_gene: TRBV18; j_gene: TRBJ1-6; abundance: -; CDR3aa: CASSRQGGIDSYNSPLHF
v_gene: TRBV7-9; j_gene: TRBJ2-7; abundance: -; CDR3aa: CSSSLTLGRDRAPYEQYF
v_gene: TRBV19; j_gene: TRBJ1-5; abundance: -; CDR3aa: CASNKGNARSLQPQHF
v_gene: TRBV4-3; j_gene: TRBJ1-2; abundance: few; CDR3aa: CASSPQGVRGGYTF
v_gene: TRBV6-5; j_gene: TRBJ1-6; abundance: -; CDR3aa: CASSYTQGDNSPLHF
v_gene: TRBV29-1; j_gene: TRBJ2-7; abundance: -; CDR3aa: CSVEVVGGAISYEQYF
v_gene: TRBV4-3; j_gene: TRBJ2-7; abundance: medium-sized; CDR3aa: CASSQTLGTRTGTLSYEQYF
v_gene: TRBV7-9; j_gene: TRBJ1-2; abundance: -; CDR3aa: CASSSDRVGYGYTF
v_gene: TRBV29-1; j_gene: TRBJ2-1; abundance: -; CDR3aa: CSVIAGLKYNEQFF
v_gene: TRBV6-5; j_gene: TRBJ2-7; abundance: -; CDR3aa: CASSFYGQGSYEQYF
v_gene: TRBV29-1; j_gene: TRBJ1-2; abundance: few; CDR3aa: CSGTGNYGYTF
v_gene: TRBV5-1; j_gene: TRBJ1-1; abundance: few; CDR3aa: CASSSGPGSGTNTEAFF
v_gene: TRBV9; j_gene: TRBJ2-3; abundance: -; CDR3aa: CASSVEQVTTDTQYF
v_gene: TRBV6-5; j_gene: TRBJ1-2; abundance: few; CDR3aa: CASSWGTGGRGYTF
v_gene: TRBV27; j_gene: TRBJ2-7; abundance: -; CDR3aa: CASSLSGGGSYEQYF
v_gene: TRBV5-1; j_gene: TRBJ1-1; abundance: -; CDR3aa: CASSLGQGATEAFF
v_gene: TRBV6-1; j_gene: TRBJ2-7; abundance: few; CDR3aa: CASQNRGVAYEQYF
v_gene: TRBV6-5; j_gene: TRBJ2-7; abundance: few; CDR3aa: CASLSRGPPYEQYF
v_gene: TRBV9; j_gene: TRBJ2-1; abundance: few; CDR3aa: CASSVVPGGGGEQFF
v_gene: TRBV7-9; j_gene: TRBJ2-1; abundance: -; CDR3aa: CASSLVSSAIEQFF
v_gene: TRBV14; j_gene: TRBJ2-2; abundance: once; CDR3aa: CASSQGLSTGELFF